The clone carrying this TCR beta chain was observed at least ten times. In TCRdb, the 5' RACE reads were re-called with MiXCR into one record per CDR3 protein. The top ten hold 2.5% to 3.5% of the sample, which has roughly 64,000 distinct CDR3 sequences, over 9% seen once. This entry is derived from a study of early T cells in non-severe SARS-CoV-2 infection. The sequences come from whole blood, collected at baseline. The clonotype comes from an adult who was a healthcare worker with PCR-confirmed SARS-CoV-2 infection or an uninfected control (not recorded which).

DNA of the CDR3: TGTGCCAGCTCACCACCCGGCACCAGTGGTGCGCAGTATTTT. Translating gives CASSPPGTSGAQYF. The V gene is TRBV18, the J gene TRBJ2-3; D not certain. The CDR3 is 14 residues long. The germline V and J ends were trimmed by 0 bases and 10 bases, with 14 bases remaining between them. Per the germline V gene, CDR1 is KGHSH and CDR2 is LQKENI.